This paragraph covers one T cell receptor beta chain sequence. Here immunoSEQ multiplex PCR was the method, and the copy in TCRdb shows in-frame clones only, minus some. Seen here are roughly 130,000 clones, 93% observed once, and the top ten hold more than 1.5%. The CDR3 has 14 residues. In germline, CDR1 is SNHLY, CDR2 FYNNEI. Trimming stripped 4 bases from V and 4 bases from J, with 11 bases between. The data originate from a study of control samples from healthy donors and cancer patients. The TCR was taken from a man aged 45 to 65 with head and neck cancer. The sequenced sample consisted of PBMCs. This chain uses TRBV2 with TRBJ1-5; D possibly corresponds to TRBD1 (6 bases). The DNA for the CDR3 is TGTGCCAGCAGTGTACAGGGCGTAAATCAGCCCCAGCATTTT. Encoded protein: CASSVQGVNQPQHF.